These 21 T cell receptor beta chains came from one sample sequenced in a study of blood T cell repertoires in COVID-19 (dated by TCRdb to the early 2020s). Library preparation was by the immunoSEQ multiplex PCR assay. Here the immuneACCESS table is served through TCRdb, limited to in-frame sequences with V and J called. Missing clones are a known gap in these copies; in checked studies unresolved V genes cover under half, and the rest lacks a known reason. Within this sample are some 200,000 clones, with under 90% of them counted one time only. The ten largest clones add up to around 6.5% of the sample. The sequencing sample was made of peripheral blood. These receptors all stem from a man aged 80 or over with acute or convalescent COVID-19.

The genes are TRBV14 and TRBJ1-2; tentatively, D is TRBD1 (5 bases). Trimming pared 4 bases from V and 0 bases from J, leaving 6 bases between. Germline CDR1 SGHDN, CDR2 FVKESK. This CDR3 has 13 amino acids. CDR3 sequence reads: CASSRQTNYGYTF. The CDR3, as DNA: TGTGCCAGCAGCCGACAGACTAACTATGGCTACACCTTC.

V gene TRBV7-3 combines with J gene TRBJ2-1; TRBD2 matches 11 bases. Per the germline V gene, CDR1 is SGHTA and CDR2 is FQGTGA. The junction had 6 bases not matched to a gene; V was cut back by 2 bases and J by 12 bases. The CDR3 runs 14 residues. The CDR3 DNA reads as TGTGCCAGCAGCTTATACGGACTAGCGGGTACGCAGTTCTTC. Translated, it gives CASSLYGLAGTQFF. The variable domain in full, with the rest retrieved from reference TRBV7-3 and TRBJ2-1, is GAGVSQTPSNKVTEKGKYVELRCDPISGHTALYWYRQSLGQGPEFLIYFQGTGAADDSGLPNDRFFAVRPEGSVSTLKIQRTERGDSAVYLCASSLYGLAGTQFFGPGTRLTVL.

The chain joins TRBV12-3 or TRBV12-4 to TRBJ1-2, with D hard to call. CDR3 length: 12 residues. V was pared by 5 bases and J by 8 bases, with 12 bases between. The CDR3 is CASSPTLQGYTF. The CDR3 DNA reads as TGTGCCAGCAGTCCAACCTTACAGGGCTACACCTTC.

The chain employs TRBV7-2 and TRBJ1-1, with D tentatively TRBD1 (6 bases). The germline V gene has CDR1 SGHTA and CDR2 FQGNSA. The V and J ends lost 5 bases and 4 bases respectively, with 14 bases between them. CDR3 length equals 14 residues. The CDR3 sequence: CASSPYREGTEAFF. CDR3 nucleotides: TGTGCCAGCAGCCCATACAGGGAGGGCACTGAAGCTTTCTTT.

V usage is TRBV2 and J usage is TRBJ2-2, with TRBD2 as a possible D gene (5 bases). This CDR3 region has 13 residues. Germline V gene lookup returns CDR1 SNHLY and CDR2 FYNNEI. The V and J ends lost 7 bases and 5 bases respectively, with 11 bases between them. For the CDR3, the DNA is TGTGCCAGCAAACGGGATTCGACCGGGGAGCTGTTTTTT. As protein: CASKRDSTGELFF.

Written as DNA, the CDR3 is TGTGCCAGCAGTTTGCCTCACGGACTCGATGAAAAACTGTTTTTT. It specifies CASSLPHGLDEKLFF. The chain has TRBV28 and TRBJ1-4; the D is unclear. Germline V gene sequence: CDR1 MDHEN, CDR2 SYDVKM. The CDR3 runs to 15 residues. The V and J ends lost 3 bases and 6 bases respectively, with 14 bases between them.

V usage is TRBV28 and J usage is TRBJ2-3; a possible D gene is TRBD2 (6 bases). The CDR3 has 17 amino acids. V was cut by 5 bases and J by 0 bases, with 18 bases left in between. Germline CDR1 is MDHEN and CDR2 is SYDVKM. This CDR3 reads CASSPSWRATSTDTQYF. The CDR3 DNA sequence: TGTGCCAGCAGTCCCTCGTGGAGGGCGACTAGCACAGATACGCAGTATTTT.

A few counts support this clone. CDR3 bases: TGTGCCAGCAGCTCCCAGGCGGAAGCGGGAGAGCAGTTCTTC. It encodes CASSSQAEAGEQFF. The chain employs TRBV11-2 and TRBJ2-1, with TRBD2 identical over 7 bases. The CDR3 extends over 14 amino acids. V was clipped by 4 bases and J by 10 bases; unmatched bases: 10. Germline-derived CDR1 and CDR2 are SGHAT and FQNNGV.

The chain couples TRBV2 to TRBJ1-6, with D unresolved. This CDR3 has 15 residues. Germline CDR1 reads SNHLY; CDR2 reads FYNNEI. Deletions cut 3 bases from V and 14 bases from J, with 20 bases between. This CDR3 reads CASSEFVRTRAALHF. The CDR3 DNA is TGTGCCAGCAGTGAGTTCGTCAGGACGAGGGCAGCCCTCCACTTT.

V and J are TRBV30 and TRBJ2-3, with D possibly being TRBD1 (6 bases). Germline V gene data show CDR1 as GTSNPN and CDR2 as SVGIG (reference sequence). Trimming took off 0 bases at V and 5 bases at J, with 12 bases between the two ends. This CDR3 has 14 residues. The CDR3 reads CAWSVPGAVDTQYF. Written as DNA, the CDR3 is TGTGCCTGGAGTGTACCAGGGGCCGTAGATACGCAGTATTTT. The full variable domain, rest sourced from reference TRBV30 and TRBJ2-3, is SQTIHQWPATLVQPVGSPLSLECTVEGTSNPNLYWYRQAAGRGLQLLFYSVGIGQISSEVPQNLSASRPQDRQFILSSKKLLLSDSGFYLCAWSVPGAVDTQYFGPGTRLTVL.

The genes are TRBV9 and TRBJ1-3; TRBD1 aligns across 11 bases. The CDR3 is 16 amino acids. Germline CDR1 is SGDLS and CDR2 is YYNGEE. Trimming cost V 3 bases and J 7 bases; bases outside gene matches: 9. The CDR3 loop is CASSARVGTGGNTIYF. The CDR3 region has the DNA TGTGCCAGCAGCGCCCGGGTGGGGACAGGGGGGAACACCATATATTTT.

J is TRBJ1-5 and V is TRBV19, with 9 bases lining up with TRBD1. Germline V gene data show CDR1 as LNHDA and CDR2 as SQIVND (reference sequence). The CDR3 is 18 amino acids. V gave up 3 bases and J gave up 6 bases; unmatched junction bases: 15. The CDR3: CASSIGPMDRGIGQPQHF. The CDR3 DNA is TGTGCCAGTAGTATCGGCCCGATGGACAGGGGAATAGGTCAGCCCCAGCATTTT.

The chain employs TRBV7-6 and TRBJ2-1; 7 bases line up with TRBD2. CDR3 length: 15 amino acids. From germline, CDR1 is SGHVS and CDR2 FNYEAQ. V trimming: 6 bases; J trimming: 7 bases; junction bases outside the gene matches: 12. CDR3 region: CASSGTGLVGNEQFF. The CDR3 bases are TGTGCCAGCAGTGGTACTGGACTAGTGGGGAATGAGCAGTTCTTC.

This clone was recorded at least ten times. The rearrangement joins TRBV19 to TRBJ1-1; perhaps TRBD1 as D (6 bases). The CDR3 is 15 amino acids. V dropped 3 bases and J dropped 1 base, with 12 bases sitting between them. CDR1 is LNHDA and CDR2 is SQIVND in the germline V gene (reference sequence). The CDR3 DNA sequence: TGTGCCAGTAGTATGAGGCCGGACAGGAACACTGAAGCTTTCTTT. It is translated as CASSMRPDRNTEAFF.

The CDR3 spells CASSLQGDQPQHF. Written as DNA, the CDR3 is TGTGCCAGCAGCTTACAGGGTGATCAGCCCCAGCATTTT. The gene calls are TRBV7-8 and TRBJ1-5, with TRBD1 as a possible D gene (5 bases). CDR1 SGHVS and CDR2 FQNEAQ come from the germline V gene. The germline V and J ends were trimmed by 2 bases and 5 bases, with 7 bases remaining between them. The CDR3 contains 13 residues.

The CDR3 reads CATSGTNNQPQHF. For the CDR3, the DNA is TGTGCCACCAGTGGGACAAATAATCAGCCCCAGCATTTT. This rearrangement joins TRBV24-1 to TRBJ1-5; weak D call: TRBD1 (5 bases). The germline CDR1 and CDR2 sequences are KGHDR and SFDVKD. There are 13 residues in the CDR3. The V end was cut by 5 bases, the J end by 4 bases, with 8 bases between.

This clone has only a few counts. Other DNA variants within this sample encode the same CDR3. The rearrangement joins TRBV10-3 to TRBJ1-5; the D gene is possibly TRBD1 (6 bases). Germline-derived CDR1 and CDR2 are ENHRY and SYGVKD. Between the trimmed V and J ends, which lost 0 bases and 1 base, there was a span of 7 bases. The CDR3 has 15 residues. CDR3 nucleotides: TGTGCCATCAGTGAGTCGGGGGCCAGCAATCAGCCCCAGCATTTT. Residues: CAISESGASNQPQHF.

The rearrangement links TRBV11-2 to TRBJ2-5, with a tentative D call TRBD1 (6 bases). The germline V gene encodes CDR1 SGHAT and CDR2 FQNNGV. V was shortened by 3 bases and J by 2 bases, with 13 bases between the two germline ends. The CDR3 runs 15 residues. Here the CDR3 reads CASSFEGVIQETQYF. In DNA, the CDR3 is TGTGCCAGCAGCTTTGAGGGGGTGATTCAAGAGACCCAGTACTTC.

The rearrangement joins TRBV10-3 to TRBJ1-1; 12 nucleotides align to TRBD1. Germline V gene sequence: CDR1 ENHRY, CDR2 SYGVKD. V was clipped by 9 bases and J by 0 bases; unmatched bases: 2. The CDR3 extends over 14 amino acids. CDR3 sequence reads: CAIGTGGLNTEAFF. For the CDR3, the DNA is TGTGCCATTGGGACAGGGGGCCTGAACACTGAAGCTTTCTTT.

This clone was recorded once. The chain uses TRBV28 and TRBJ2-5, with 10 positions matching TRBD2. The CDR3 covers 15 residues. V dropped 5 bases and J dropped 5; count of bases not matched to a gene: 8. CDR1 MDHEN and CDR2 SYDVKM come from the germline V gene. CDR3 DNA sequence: TGTGCCAGCAGTCTTCGGACTAGCGGTCACGAGACCCAGTACTTC. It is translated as CASSLRTSGHETQYF.

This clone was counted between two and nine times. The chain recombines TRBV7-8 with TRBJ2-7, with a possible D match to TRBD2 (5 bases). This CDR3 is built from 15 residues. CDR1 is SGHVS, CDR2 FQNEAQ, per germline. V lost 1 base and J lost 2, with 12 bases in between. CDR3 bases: TGTGCCAGCAGCTTAGGTGGCGGGCTTACCTACGAGCAGTACTTC. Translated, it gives CASSLGGGLTYEQYF.